The 20 T cell receptor beta chains below all came from one sample that was sequenced in a study of blood T cell repertoires in COVID-19. The data were produced by immunoSEQ multiplex PCR, yet TCRdb's version contains in-frame clones alone and is incomplete. The table lists fewer than 150,000 clones, about nine tenths of them singletons. Sequenced: peripheral blood. The source is a woman aged 70-85 years with acute or convalescent COVID-19.

The rearrangement uses TRBV18 and TRBJ1-1, with 8 nucleotides matching TRBD1. V lost 8 bases to trimming and J lost 4 bases; unmatched junction nucleotides: 9. The length of the CDR3 is 14 residues. From germline, CDR1 is KGHSH and CDR2 LQKENI. The DNA of the CDR3 is TGTGCCAGCCAGTACCAACAGGGGGTCACTGAAGCTTTCTTT. Its translation: CASQYQQGVTEAFF.

J is TRBJ1-2 and V is TRBV19; D perhaps matches TRBD1 (6 bases). CDR1 LNHDA and CDR2 SQIVND come from the germline V gene (reference sequence). CDR3 length equals 14 residues. Trimming removed 5 bases from V and 2 bases from J, with 12 bases in between. The CDR3 DNA reads as TGTGCCAGTAGTTCAGACAGGCTGAACTATGGCTACACCTTC. It specifies CASSSDRLNYGYTF.

The V and J genes are TRBV5-4 and TRBJ1-1; TRBD1 matches 8 bases. V trimming: 4 bases; J trimming: 1 base; junction bases outside the gene matches: 6. This CDR3 has 15 residues. Germline loops: CDR1 SGHNT, CDR2 YYREEE (reference sequence). The DNA of the CDR3 is TGTGCCAGCAGCGGTCCCGGGACAGGGAACACTGAAGCTTTCTTT. Translated, it gives CASSGPGTGNTEAFF.

This clone is a singleton in its sample. The chain uses TRBV5-4 and TRBJ2-1; 7 nucleotides agree with TRBD1. The CDR3 sequence is 15 residues long. Per germline, CDR1 SGHNT and CDR2 YYREEE (reference sequence). The V gene end was trimmed by 2 bases and the J gene end by 0 bases; junction bases not matched to a gene: 2. The CDR3 here is CASSFRGPSYNEQFF. The CDR3 coding sequence is TGTGCCAGCAGCTTTAGGGGGCCCTCCTACAATGAGCAGTTCTTC. The full variable domain, rest sourced from reference TRBV5-4 and TRBJ2-1, is ETGVTQSPTHLIKTRGQQVTLRCSSQSGHNTVSWYQQALGQGPQFIFQYYREEENGRGNFPPRFSGLQFPNYSSELNVNALELDDSALYLCASSFRGPSYNEQFFGPGTRLTVL.

The chain joins TRBV19 to TRBJ1-2, with TRBD1 identical over 9 bases. Germline V gene data show CDR1 as LNHDA and CDR2 as SQIVND (reference sequence). This CDR3 is 17 amino acids long. V shed 3 bases, J shed 3 bases, and the junction held 11 bases outside the gene matches. In DNA form, the CDR3 reads TGTGCCAGTAGTATTATCATCGACAGGGGGTTTGACTATGGCTACACCTTC. Its protein product is CASSIIIDRGFDYGYTF. Using reference TRBV19 and TRBJ1-2 for the parts outside the CDR3, the full variable domain is DGGITQSPKYLFRKEGQNVTLSCEQNLNHDAMYWYRQDPGQGLRLIYYSQIVNDFQKGDIAEGYSVSREKKESFPLTVTSAQKNPTAFYLCASSIIIDRGFDYGYTFGSGTRLTVV.

The table lists this clone with a count of one. This chain links TRBV7-2 with TRBJ2-3, with D perhaps TRBD1 (5 bases). Germline V gives CDR1 SGHTA, CDR2 FQGNSA. Between the trimmed V and J ends, which lost 1 base and 3 bases, there was a span of 8 bases. This CDR3 comprises 14 residues. CDR3 bases: TGTGCCAGCAGCTTAGGGCCAGGGACAGATACGCAGTATTTT. It encodes CASSLGPGTDTQYF. Variable domain in full (rest from reference TRBV7-2 and TRBJ2-3): GAGVSQSPSNKVTEKGKDVELRCDPISGHTALYWYRQSLGQGLEFLIYFQGNSAPDKSGLPSDRFSAERTGGSVSTLTIQRTQQEDSAVYLCASSLGPGTDTQYFGPGTRLTVL.

This chain links TRBV12-3 or TRBV12-4 with TRBJ2-2; 10 nucleotides agree with TRBD1. This CDR3 spans 13 amino acids. J was trimmed by 9 bases and V by 7 bases; bases with no gene match: 5. Here the CDR3 reads CASNPGQGRELFF. In DNA, the CDR3 is TGTGCCAGCAATCCGGGACAGGGGCGGGAGCTGTTTTTT.

V gene TRBV4-1 combines with J gene TRBJ1-3; a possible D gene is TRBD1 (6 bases). The V end was cut by 6 bases, the J end by 3 bases, with 9 bases between. Per germline, CDR1 MGHRA and CDR2 YSYEKL. The CDR3 runs 13 residues. The CDR3, as DNA: TGCGCCAGCAGACAGACAGGTGGAAACACCATATATTTT. Translated: CASRQTGGNTIYF.

This clone was detected many times. This rearrangement joins TRBV10-1 to TRBJ1-1, with D perhaps matching TRBD1 (6 bases). CDR1 WNHNN and CDR2 SYGVQD come from the germline V gene (reference sequence). CDR3 length: 15 residues. V lost 4 bases and J lost 0, with 12 bases in between. CDR3 in amino acids: CASSGSTGMNTEAFF. CDR3 nucleotides: TGCGCCAGCAGTGGTTCAACAGGGATGAACACTGAAGCTTTCTTT.

The chain joins TRBV9 to TRBJ2-6; D call uncertain. V was trimmed by 4 bases and J by 0 bases, leaving 17 bases between them. This CDR3 region has 18 residues. Germline CDR1 reads SGDLS; CDR2 reads YYNGEE. The CDR3 reads CASSQIPVVYSGANVLTF. In nucleotides, the CDR3 is TGTGCCAGCAGCCAAATTCCCGTGGTCTACTCTGGGGCCAACGTCCTGACTTTC.

The V call is TRBV9, the J call TRBJ2-7; TRBD1 aligns across 10 bases. Germline CDR1 and CDR2: SGDLS and YYNGEE. V gave up 4 bases and J gave up 6 bases; unmatched junction bases: 10. This CDR3 contains 15 residues. CDR3 nucleotides: TGTGCCAGCAGCACCGAGGGGGACAGGGGCCGCGAGCAGTACTTC. It encodes CASSTEGDRGREQYF.

The CDR3 here is CASSPPTANYGYTF. CDR3 in DNA: TGTGCCAGCTCACCGCCGACAGCTAACTATGGCTACACCTTC. The chain combines TRBV18 with TRBJ1-2, with D perhaps TRBD1 (5 bases). The germline V and J ends were trimmed by 3 bases and 0 bases, with 8 bases remaining between them. CDR3 length equals 14 residues. Germline V CDR1 and CDR2: KGHSH, LQKENI.

V and J are TRBV5-1 and TRBJ1-6, with D possibly matching TRBD1 (6 bases). Trimming shortened V by 0 bases and J by 5 bases, and 6 bases separated the two germline ends. The germline V gene has CDR1 SGHRS and CDR2 YFSETQ. This CDR3 has 14 residues. CDR3 protein: CASSLEGDNSPLHF. The CDR3 DNA sequence: TGCGCCAGCAGCTTGGAGGGGGATAATTCACCCCTCCACTTT.

V is TRBV11-2 and J is TRBJ2-6; D possibly corresponds to TRBD1 (6 bases). The CDR3 totals 14 residues. From germline, CDR1 is SGHAT and CDR2 FQNNGV. Trimming removed 3 bases from V and 5 bases from J, with 8 bases in between. In DNA, the CDR3 is TGTGCCAGCAGCTTGGGGGCCTGGGCCAACGTCCTGACTTTC. Its translation: CASSLGAWANVLTF. Full variable domain (remainder filled in from reference TRBV11-2 and TRBJ2-6): EAGVAQSPRYKIIEKRQSVAFWCNPISGHATLYWYQQILGQGPKLLIQFQNNGVVDDSQLPKDRFSAERLKGVDSTLKIQPAKLEDSAVYLCASSLGAWANVLTFGAGSRLTVL.

This clone has just one count. The chain combines TRBV4-1 with TRBJ1-1, with 7 bases matching TRBD1. CDR1 and CDR2 (germline): MGHRA, YSYEKL. With V trimmed by 2 bases and J by 8 bases, 5 bases remained unmatched. The CDR3 runs 13 residues. The CDR3 protein is CASSQKNRGEAFF. In nucleotides, the CDR3 is TGCGCCAGCAGCCAAAAAAACAGGGGCGAAGCTTTCTTT.

This clone was seen a few times. The chain employs TRBV7-3 and TRBJ2-2; no clear D. Germline V gene data show CDR1 as SGHTA and CDR2 as FQGTGA. The ends were cut back, 4 bases at V and 6 bases at J, with 3 bases in the middle. The CDR3 length is 11 residues. The CDR3 sequence is CASSSSGELFF. For the CDR3, the DNA is TGTGCCAGCAGCTCCTCCGGGGAGCTGTTTTTT.

The genes are TRBV6-4 and TRBJ2-2; D perhaps matches TRBD1 (6 bases). The length of the CDR3 is 13 residues. Trimming took 8 bases from V and 2 from J, leaving 9 bases between them. Germline assignment: CDR1 MRHNA and CDR2 SNTAGT. CDR3 nucleotide sequence: TGTGCCAGCCGGGACATTAACACCGGGGAGCTGTTTTTT. Translated: CASRDINTGELFF.

The chain uses TRBV30 and TRBJ2-1; 7 bases match TRBD2. CDR1 and CDR2 (germline): GTSNPN, SVGIG (reference sequence). Trimming removed 5 bases from V and 5 bases from J; junction bases left unmatched: 6. There are 13 residues in the CDR3. The CDR3 region has the DNA TGTGCCTGGCGAACGCTAGCGGACAATGAGCAGTTCTTC. Protein product: CAWRTLADNEQFF. Based on the CDR3 plus reference TRBV30 and TRBJ2-1, the full variable domain is SQTIHQWPATLVQPVGSPLSLECTVEGTSNPNLYWYRQAAGRGLQLLFYSVGIGQISSEVPQNLSASRPQDRQFILSSKKLLLSDSGFYLCAWRTLADNEQFFGPGTRLTVL.

This sequence joins TRBV4-2 and TRBJ2-4, with D unclear. Trimming took off 0 bases at V and 0 bases at J, with 15 bases between the two ends. CDR3 length: 18 amino acids. CDR1 is LGHNA and CDR2 is YNFKEQ in the germline V gene. CDR3 protein: CASSQEAPQAVAKNIQYF. Written as DNA, the CDR3 is TGTGCCAGCAGCCAAGAAGCCCCCCAGGCAGTAGCCAAAAACATTCAGTACTTC.

The rearrangement uses TRBV5-1 and TRBJ1-6; 7 nucleotides line up with TRBD1. Trimming took 6 bases from V and 6 from J; bases not matched to a gene: 6. Germline V gives CDR1 SGHRS, CDR2 YFSETQ. The CDR3 consists of 14 residues. The CDR3 nucleotides read TGCGCCAGCAAGTCCGGGACAGCTAATTCACCCCTCCACTTT. Protein: CASKSGTANSPLHF.